The 20 T cell receptor beta chains reported below all come from one sample, sequenced in a study of cytomegalovirus exposure and HLA in healthy donors. Use of 60 Vbeta and 13 Jbeta primers characterized the PCR. Sequencing used immunoSEQ multiplex PCR; TCRdb keeps in-frame clones, though not all of them. The sample includes about 55,000 clones, over 80% seen only once; the top ten take 1.6%. Sequenced input: PBMCs. Receptors originate from a young man in good health and CMV-seronegative.

This chain connects TRBV19 to TRBJ1-4; D gene uncertain. Between the trimmed V and J ends, which lost 1 base and 0 bases, there was a span of 6 bases. Germline V gives CDR1 LNHDA, CDR2 SQIVND (reference sequence). The CDR3 length is 15 residues. The CDR3 DNA is TGTGCCAGTAGTATAGTCGGTGCAACTAATGAAAAACTGTTTTTT. This translates into CASSIVGATNEKLFF.

The chain recombines TRBV25-1 with TRBJ2-1; no firm D call. The V gene's germline CDR1 is MGHDK and CDR2 SYGVNS. The CDR3 spans 13 residues. The CDR3 sequence is CAVGSSFYNEQFF. Here the CDR3 DNA reads TGTGCGGTGGGCTCATCCTTCTACAATGAGCAGTTCTTC.

The chain combines TRBV30 with TRBJ2-7; 9 nucleotides line up with TRBD1. The CDR3 loop spans 14 amino acids. The J segment lost 4 bases and the V segment lost 4 bases, leaving 8 bases of the junction unmatched. Germline assignment: CDR1 GTSNPN and CDR2 SVGIG (reference sequence). The DNA for the CDR3 is TGTGCCTGGACCAAGACAGGGGGTGGGTACGAGCAGTACTTC. Its protein product is CAWTKTGGGYEQYF.

The V gene is TRBV7-2, the J gene TRBJ1-2; D is unresolved. Germline lookup yields CDR1 SGHTA and CDR2 FQGNSA. CDR3 length: 13 residues. The V end was cut by 5 bases, the J end by 6 bases, with 13 bases between. The CDR3 coding sequence is TGTGCCAGCAGCCCGCGACGAGAGGATGGCTACACCTTC. Encoded protein: CASSPRREDGYTF.

The CDR3 here is CASSVPKNYGYTF. The CDR3 DNA reads TGTGCCAGCAGCGTTCCCAAAAACTATGGCTACACCTTC. This chain connects TRBV13 to TRBJ1-2; D gene ambiguous. Per the germline V gene, CDR1 is PRHDT and CDR2 is FYEKMQ (reference sequence). V lost 5 bases and J 2 bases, leaving 9 bases between the germline ends. The CDR3 contains 13 residues.

V and J are TRBV7-9 and TRBJ1-1; 7 bases match TRBD1. Looked up from germline, CDR1 is SEHNR and CDR2 is FQNEAQ (reference sequence). V dropped 2 bases and J dropped 4; count of bases not matched to a gene: 4. This CDR3 spans 14 amino acids. The CDR3 DNA reads TGTGCCAGCAGCTTAAGTTCAGGGGGCACTGAAGCTTTCTTT. Amino acid sequence: CASSLSSGGTEAFF.

The chain combines TRBV15 with TRBJ2-5; D possibly corresponds to TRBD2 (6 bases). V gave up 11 bases and J gave up 5 bases, with 24 bases separating them. This CDR3 has 15 amino acids. Germline V gene lookup returns CDR1 LNHNV and CDR2 YYDKDF (reference sequence). CDR3 sequence (DNA): TGTGCCTCCTCGCCCGGGGGACGCCAAAGGGAGACCCAGTACTTC. As protein: CASSPGGRQRETQYF.

The V call is TRBV6-5, the J call TRBJ1-1; 8 nucleotides match TRBD1. Per germline, CDR1 MNHEY and CDR2 SVGAGI. The CDR3 totals 15 residues. Trimming removed 5 bases from V and 1 base from J; junction bases left unmatched: 6. CDR3 region: CASSNRDRSNTEAFF. CDR3 coding DNA: TGTGCCAGCAGTAACCGGGACAGGTCGAACACTGAAGCTTTCTTT.

J is TRBJ1-3 and V is TRBV4-2; D is undetermined. CDR1 and CDR2 (germline): LGHNA, YNFKEQ. V was cut by 1 base and J by 4 bases, with 11 bases left in between. There are 15 residues in the CDR3. The CDR3 coding sequence is TGTGCCAGCAGCCAAGTCCCTGGCTCGGGAAACACCATATATTTT. Protein: CASSQVPGSGNTIYF.

The chain joins TRBV5-1 to TRBJ2-5, with D unresolved. V shed 3 bases and J shed 3 bases, with 12 bases lying between them. This CDR3 has 14 amino acids. Germline loops: CDR1 SGHRS, CDR2 YFSETQ. In DNA, the CDR3 is TGCGCCAGCAGCTACCAGAGTCTAGAAGAGACCCAGTACTTC. It codes for CASSYQSLEETQYF.

The rearrangement uses TRBV19 and TRBJ1-2, with D possibly being TRBD1 (6 bases). V dropped 8 bases and J dropped 4 bases, with 14 bases sitting between them. The CDR3 has 13 residues. The germline V gene has CDR1 LNHDA and CDR2 SQIVND (reference sequence). The CDR3 spells CASSTGPIYGYTF. In nucleotides, the CDR3 is TGTGCCAGTTCCACAGGGCCCATCTATGGCTACACCTTC.

The chain combines TRBV7-6 with TRBJ2-1; 7 positions match TRBD2. Germline-derived CDR1 and CDR2 are SGHVS and FNYEAQ. Trimming at V came to 1 base and at J to 7 bases, leaving 13 bases not matched to a gene. The CDR3 is 17 amino acids. CDR3 nucleotides: TGTGCCAGCAGCTTAGTGGGACTAAGTGGGGTGTGGAATGAGCAGTTCTTC. Translated: CASSLVGLSGVWNEQFF.

The chain joins TRBV4-2 to TRBJ2-1; weak D call: TRBD2 (5 bases). Trimming removed 4 bases from V and 9 bases from J, with 13 bases in between. In germline, CDR1 is LGHNA, CDR2 YNFKEQ. This CDR3 contains 13 residues. The CDR3: CASSPTGSGEQFF. The CDR3 DNA reads as TGTGCCAGCAGCCCAACGGGGTCGGGTGAGCAGTTCTTC.

The chain is built from TRBV7-9 and TRBJ1-1, with TRBD1 as a possible D gene (5 bases). Germline V gene lookup returns CDR1 SEHNR and CDR2 FQNEAQ (reference sequence). The CDR3 covers 14 residues. V was pared by 5 bases and J by 5 bases, with 15 bases between. The chain's CDR3 is CASSDPRVGTEAFF. CDR3 sequence (DNA): TGTGCCAGCAGCGACCCCAGGGTAGGAACTGAAGCTTTCTTT. The whole variable domain, filled in from reference TRBV7-9 and TRBJ1-1, reads DTGVSQNPRHKITKRGQNVTFRCDPISEHNRLYWYRQTLGQGPEFLTYFQNEAQLEKSRLLSDRFSAERPKGSFSTLEIQRTEQGDSAMYLCASSDPRVGTEAFFGQGTRLTVV.

The chain has TRBV2 and TRBJ1-2; D not resolved. The CDR3 loop spans 12 amino acids. CDR1 and CDR2 (germline): SNHLY, FYNNEI. Trimming took off 2 bases at V and 10 bases at J, with 11 bases between the two ends. The CDR3 loop reads CASSETHDFYTF. CDR3 bases: TGTGCCAGCAGTGAAACCCATGACTTCTACACCTTC. The full variable domain, in which reference TRBV2 and TRBJ1-2 provide the parts outside the CDR3, is EPEVTQTPSHQVTQMGQEVILRCVPISNHLYFYWYRQILGQKVEFLVSFYNNEISEKSEIFDDQFSVERPDGSNFTLKIRSTKLEDSAMYFCASSETHDFYTFGSGTRLTVV.

The V call is TRBV14, the J call TRBJ2-1; maybe TRBD1 (6 bases). Germline V gene lookup returns CDR1 SGHDN and CDR2 FVKESK. Trimming left V 0 bases short and J 2 bases short, with 8 bases between. This CDR3 is 15 amino acids long. In DNA, the CDR3 is TGTGCCAGCAGCCAAGAGGCAGGGGCCTACAATGAGCAGTTCTTC. It translates to CASSQEAGAYNEQFF.

This chain joins TRBV9 and TRBJ2-1; TRBD2 matches 9 bases. The V gene end was trimmed by 0 bases and the J gene end by 4 bases; junction bases not matched to a gene: 11. Germline V gene data show CDR1 as SGDLS and CDR2 as YYNGEE. CDR3 length: 18 residues. DNA for the CDR3: TGTGCCAGCAGCGTAGGGGTGTCGGGACTAGCTCGATACAATGAGCAGTTCTTC. This codes for CASSVGVSGLARYNEQFF.

The genes are TRBV28 and TRBJ2-5; tentatively, D is TRBD2 (7 bases). Germline assignment: CDR1 MDHEN and CDR2 SYDVKM. This CDR3 is 15 amino acids long. The ends were cut back, 5 bases at V and 4 bases at J, with 17 bases in the middle. CDR3 sequence reads: CASSKGGALGETQYF. The DNA of the CDR3 is TGTGCCAGCAGTAAGGGGGGGGCGTTAGGAGAGACCCAGTACTTC.

The V gene is TRBV4-2, the J gene TRBJ2-7, with a weak D call TRBD1 (5 bases). This CDR3 has 16 amino acids. The V gene lost 0 bases and the J gene lost 1 base, with 13 bases spanning the gap. The germline CDR1 and CDR2 sequences are LGHNA and YNFKEQ. The CDR3 bases are TGTGCCAGCAGCCAAGATCAGGGCGTTGTTTCCTACGAGCAGTACTTC. Translation gives CASSQDQGVVSYEQYF.

The V call is TRBV4-1, the J call TRBJ1-4; perhaps TRBD1 as D (5 bases). This CDR3 region has 16 residues. CDR1 and CDR2 from the germline V gene are MGHRA and YSYEKL. Deletions cut 3 bases from V and 0 bases from J, with 11 bases between. This CDR3 is CASSQAQGATNEKLFF. The CDR3 DNA reads as TGCGCCAGCAGCCAGGCCCAAGGGGCAACTAATGAAAAACTGTTTTTT.